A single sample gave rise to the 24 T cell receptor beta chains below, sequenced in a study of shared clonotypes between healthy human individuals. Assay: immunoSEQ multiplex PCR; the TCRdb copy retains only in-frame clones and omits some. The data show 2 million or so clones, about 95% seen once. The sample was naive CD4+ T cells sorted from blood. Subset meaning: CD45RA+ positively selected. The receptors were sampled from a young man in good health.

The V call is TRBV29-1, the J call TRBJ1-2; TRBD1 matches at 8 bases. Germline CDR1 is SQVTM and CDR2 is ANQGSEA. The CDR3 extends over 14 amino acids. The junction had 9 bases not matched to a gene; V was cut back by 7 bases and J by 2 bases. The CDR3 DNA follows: TGCAGCGACGACGGGACAGGAGAAAACTATGGCTACACCTTC. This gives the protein CSDDGTGENYGYTF. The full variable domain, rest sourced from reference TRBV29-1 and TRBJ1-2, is SAVISQKPSRDICQRGTSLTIQCQVDSQVTMMFWYRQQPGQSLTLIATANQGSEATYESGFVIDKFPISRPNLTFSTLTVSNMSPEDSSIYLCSDDGTGENYGYTFGSGTRLTVV.

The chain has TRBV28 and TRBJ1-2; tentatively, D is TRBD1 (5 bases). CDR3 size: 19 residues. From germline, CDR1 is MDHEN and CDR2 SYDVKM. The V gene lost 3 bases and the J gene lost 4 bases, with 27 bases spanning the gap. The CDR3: CASSLLIPGFIGPSYGYTF. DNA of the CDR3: TGTGCCAGCAGTTTGCTTATCCCAGGGTTTATAGGACCTAGCTATGGCTACACCTTC.

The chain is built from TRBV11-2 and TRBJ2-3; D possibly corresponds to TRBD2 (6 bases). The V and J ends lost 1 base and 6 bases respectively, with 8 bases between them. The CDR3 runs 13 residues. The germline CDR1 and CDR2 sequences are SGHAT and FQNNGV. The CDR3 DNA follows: TGTGCCAGCAGCTTAGCGGGAGTTGATACGCAGTATTTT. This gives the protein CASSLAGVDTQYF.

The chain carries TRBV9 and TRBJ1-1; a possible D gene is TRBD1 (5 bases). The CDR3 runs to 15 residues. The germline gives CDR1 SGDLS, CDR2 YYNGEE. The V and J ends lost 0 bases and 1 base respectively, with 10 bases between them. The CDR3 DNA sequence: TGTGCCAGCAGCGTAGCACTGGGGGGGAACACTGAAGCTTTCTTT. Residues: CASSVALGGNTEAFF.

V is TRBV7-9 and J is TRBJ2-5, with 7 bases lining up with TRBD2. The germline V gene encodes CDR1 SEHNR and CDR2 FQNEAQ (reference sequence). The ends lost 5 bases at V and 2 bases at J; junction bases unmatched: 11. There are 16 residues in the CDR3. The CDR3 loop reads CASSNGGVGRQETQYF. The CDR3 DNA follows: TGTGCCAGCAGCAATGGGGGGGTCGGTCGACAAGAGACCCAGTACTTC.

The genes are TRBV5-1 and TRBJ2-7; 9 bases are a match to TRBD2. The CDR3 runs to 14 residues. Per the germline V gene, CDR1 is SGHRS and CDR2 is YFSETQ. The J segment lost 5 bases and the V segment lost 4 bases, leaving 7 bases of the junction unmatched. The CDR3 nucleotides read TGCGCCAGCAGCAGCGAGCCTAGCGGGGACGAGCAGTACTTC. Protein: CASSSEPSGDEQYF.

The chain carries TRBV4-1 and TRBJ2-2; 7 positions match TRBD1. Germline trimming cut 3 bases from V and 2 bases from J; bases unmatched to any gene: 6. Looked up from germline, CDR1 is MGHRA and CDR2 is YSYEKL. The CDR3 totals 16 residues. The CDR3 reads CASSQVNRGNTGELFF. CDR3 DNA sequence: TGCGCCAGCAGCCAGGTCAACAGGGGTAACACCGGGGAGCTGTTTTTT.

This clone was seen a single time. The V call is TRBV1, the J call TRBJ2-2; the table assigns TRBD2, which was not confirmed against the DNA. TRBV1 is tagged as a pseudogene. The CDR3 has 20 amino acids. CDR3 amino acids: CTSSQPRLAGLPTGTGELFF. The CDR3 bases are TGCACCAGCAGCCAACCAAGACTAGCGGGCTTACCTACGGGCACCGGGGAGCTGTTTTTT.

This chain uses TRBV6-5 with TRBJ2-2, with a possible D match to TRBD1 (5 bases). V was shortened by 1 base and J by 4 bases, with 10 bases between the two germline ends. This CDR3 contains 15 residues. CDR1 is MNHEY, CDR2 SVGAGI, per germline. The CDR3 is CASSYLGPVTGELFF. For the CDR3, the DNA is TGTGCCAGCAGTTACTTGGGGCCGGTCACCGGGGAGCTGTTTTTT.

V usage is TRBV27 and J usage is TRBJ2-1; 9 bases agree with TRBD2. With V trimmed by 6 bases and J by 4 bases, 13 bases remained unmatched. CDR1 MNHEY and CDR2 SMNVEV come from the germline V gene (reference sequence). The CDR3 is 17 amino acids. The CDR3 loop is CASRPNSGGPQYNEQFF. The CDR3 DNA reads TGTGCCAGCAGGCCTAATAGCGGGGGACCACAGTACAATGAGCAGTTCTTC.

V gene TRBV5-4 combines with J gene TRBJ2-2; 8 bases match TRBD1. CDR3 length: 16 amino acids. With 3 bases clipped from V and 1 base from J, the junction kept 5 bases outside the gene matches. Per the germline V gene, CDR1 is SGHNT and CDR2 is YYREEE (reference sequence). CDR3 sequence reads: CASSSLGQGNTGELFF. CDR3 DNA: TGTGCCAGCAGCTCCCTCGGACAGGGGAACACCGGGGAGCTGTTTTTT.

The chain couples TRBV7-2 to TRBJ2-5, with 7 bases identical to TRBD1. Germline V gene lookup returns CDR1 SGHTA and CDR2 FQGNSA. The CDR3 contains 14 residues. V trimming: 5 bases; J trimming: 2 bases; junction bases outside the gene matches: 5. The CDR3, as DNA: TGTGCCAGCAGCCCCGGACAGGTACAAGAGACCCAGTACTTC. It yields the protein CASSPGQVQETQYF.

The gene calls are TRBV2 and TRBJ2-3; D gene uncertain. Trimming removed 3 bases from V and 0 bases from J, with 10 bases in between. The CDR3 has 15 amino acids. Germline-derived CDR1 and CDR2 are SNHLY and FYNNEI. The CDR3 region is CASSDTMTSTDTQYF. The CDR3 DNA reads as TGTGCCAGCAGTGATACTATGACTAGCACAGATACGCAGTATTTT.

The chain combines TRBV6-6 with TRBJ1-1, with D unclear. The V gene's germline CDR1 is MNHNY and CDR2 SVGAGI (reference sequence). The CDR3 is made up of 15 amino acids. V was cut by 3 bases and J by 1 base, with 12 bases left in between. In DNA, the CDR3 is TGTGCCAGCAGTTATCGCCAGCTACCGAACACTGAAGCTTTCTTT. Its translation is CASSYRQLPNTEAFF.

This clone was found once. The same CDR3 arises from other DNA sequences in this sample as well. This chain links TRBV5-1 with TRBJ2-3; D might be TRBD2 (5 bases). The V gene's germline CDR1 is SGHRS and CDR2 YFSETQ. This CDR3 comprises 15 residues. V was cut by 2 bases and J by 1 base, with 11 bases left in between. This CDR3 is CASSLGGTGTDTQYF. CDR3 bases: TGCGCCAGCAGCTTAGGAGGAACGGGCACAGATACGCAGTATTTT.

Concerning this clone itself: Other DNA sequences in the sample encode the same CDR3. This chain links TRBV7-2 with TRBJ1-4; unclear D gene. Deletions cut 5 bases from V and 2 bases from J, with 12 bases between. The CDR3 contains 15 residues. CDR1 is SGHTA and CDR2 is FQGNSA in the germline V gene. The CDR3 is CASSPRRATNEKLFF. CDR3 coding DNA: TGTGCCAGCAGCCCCCGGAGGGCCACTAATGAAAAACTGTTTTTT.

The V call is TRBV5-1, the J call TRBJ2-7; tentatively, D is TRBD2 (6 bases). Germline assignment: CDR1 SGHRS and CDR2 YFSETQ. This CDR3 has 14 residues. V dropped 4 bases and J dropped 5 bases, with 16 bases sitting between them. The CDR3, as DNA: TGCGCCAGCAGCCGGGGGTCCCCGGGAGACGAGCAGTACTTC. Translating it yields CASSRGSPGDEQYF.

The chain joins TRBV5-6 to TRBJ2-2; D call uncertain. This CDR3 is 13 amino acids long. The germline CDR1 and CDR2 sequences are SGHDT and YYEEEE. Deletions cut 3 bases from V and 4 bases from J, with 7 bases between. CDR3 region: CASSSGFTGELFF. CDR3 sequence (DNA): TGTGCCAGCAGCTCTGGGTTCACCGGGGAGCTGTTTTTT.

CDR3 DNA sequence: TGCGCCAGCCACAGGAGGAGCACAGATACGCAGTATTTT. Amino acid sequence: CASHRRSTDTQYF. This chain uses TRBV5-1 with TRBJ2-3; D might be TRBD1 or TRBD2, each matching 5 bases. CDR1 SGHRS and CDR2 YFSETQ come from the germline V gene. This CDR3 is 13 amino acids long. Trimming took off 7 bases at V and 0 bases at J, with 9 bases between the two ends.

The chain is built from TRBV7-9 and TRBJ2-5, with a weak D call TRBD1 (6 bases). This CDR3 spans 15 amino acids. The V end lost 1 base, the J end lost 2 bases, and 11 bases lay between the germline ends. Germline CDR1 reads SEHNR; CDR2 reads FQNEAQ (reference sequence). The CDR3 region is CASSLEDRRQETQYF. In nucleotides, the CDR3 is TGTGCCAGCAGCTTAGAAGACAGGAGACAAGAGACCCAGTACTTC.

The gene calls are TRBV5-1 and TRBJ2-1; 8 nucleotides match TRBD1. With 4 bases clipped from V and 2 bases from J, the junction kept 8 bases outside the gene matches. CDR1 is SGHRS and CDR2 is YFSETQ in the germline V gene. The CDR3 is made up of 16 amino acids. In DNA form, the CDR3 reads TGCGCCAGCAGCCCCCCGGGACAGGTGCCCTACAATGAGCAGTTCTTC. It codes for CASSPPGQVPYNEQFF.

CDR3 amino acids: CASPGTDSYEQYF. The CDR3 DNA is TGTGCCAGCCCCGGGACAGACTCCTACGAGCAGTACTTC. The rearrangement links TRBV6-1 to TRBJ2-7, with 7 bases matching TRBD1. V lost 8 bases, J lost 0 bases, and 4 bases stayed unmatched. Germline V gene lookup returns CDR1 MNHNS and CDR2 SASEGT. This CDR3 contains 13 residues.

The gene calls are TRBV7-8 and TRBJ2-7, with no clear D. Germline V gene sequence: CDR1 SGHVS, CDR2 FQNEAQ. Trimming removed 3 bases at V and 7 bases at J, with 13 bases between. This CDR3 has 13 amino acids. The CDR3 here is CASSLVGYLEQYF. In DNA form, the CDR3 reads TGTGCCAGCAGCTTGGTGGGGTATCTGGAGCAGTACTTC.

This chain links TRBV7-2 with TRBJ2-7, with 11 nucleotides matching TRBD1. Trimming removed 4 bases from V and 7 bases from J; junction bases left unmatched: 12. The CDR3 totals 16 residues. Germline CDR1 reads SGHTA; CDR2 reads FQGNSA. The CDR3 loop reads CASSSGQGAARGEQYF. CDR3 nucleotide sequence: TGTGCCAGCAGCTCAGGACAGGGGGCCGCCCGGGGTGAGCAGTACTTC.